This entry lists 26 T cell receptor beta chains sequenced from one sample in a study of T cell responses to AZD1222 COVID-19 vaccine. Profiling relied on immunoSEQ multiplex PCR, and the TCRdb table lists in-frame clones only, not all of them. There are more than 140,000 clones in the sample; approximately 90% occur only once, and roughly 2% lies in the top ten. The material sequenced was peripheral blood, taken on day 0 of AZD1222 vaccination. The receptors were gathered from an adult in good health.

This chain uses TRBV9 with TRBJ1-6; D not resolved. The germline CDR1 and CDR2 sequences are SGDLS and YYNGEE. The CDR3 loop spans 14 amino acids. The V end lost 0 bases, the J end lost 9 bases, and 10 bases lay between the germline ends. This chain's CDR3 is CASSVDGRSSPLHF. The DNA for the CDR3 is TGTGCCAGCAGCGTAGACGGCAGGAGTTCACCCCTCCACTTT.

This chain links TRBV19 with TRBJ1-6; D remains unclear. Germline V CDR1 and CDR2: LNHDA, SQIVND (reference sequence). V was trimmed by 3 bases and J by 0 bases, leaving 12 bases between them. There are 17 residues in the CDR3. CDR3 sequence: CASSIGLDGSYNSPLHF. As DNA, the CDR3 is TGTGCCAGTAGTATTGGGTTAGACGGCTCCTATAATTCACCCCTCCACTTT. The whole variable domain, remainder taken from reference TRBV19 and TRBJ1-6, is DGGITQSPKYLFRKEGQNVTLSCEQNLNHDAMYWYRQDPGQGLRLIYYSQIVNDFQKGDIAEGYSVSREKKESFPLTVTSAQKNPTAFYLCASSIGLDGSYNSPLHFGNGTRLTVT.

The CDR3 DNA follows: TGTGCCAGCAGCCAAGATTGGGTGGGAGGGACTAGCACAGATACGCAGTATTTT. Translating gives CASSQDWVGGTSTDTQYF. This chain connects TRBV4-2 to TRBJ2-3; 7 bases map to TRBD2. The germline V gene encodes CDR1 LGHNA and CDR2 YNFKEQ. This CDR3 comprises 18 residues. V dropped 0 bases and J dropped 0; count of bases not matched to a gene: 9.

This clone was counted once. The CDR3 sequence is CASSLIVRDRGYEQYF. The DNA for the CDR3 is TGTGCCAGCAGCTTAATTGTTCGGGACAGGGGTTACGAGCAGTACTTC. The chain combines TRBV7-8 with TRBJ2-7; 10 nucleotides agree with TRBD1. From germline, CDR1 is SGHVS and CDR2 FQNEAQ. Trimming at V came to 2 bases and at J to 4 bases, leaving 8 bases not matched to a gene. The CDR3 length is 16 residues.

The chain carries TRBV28 and TRBJ2-1; 7 bases are a match to TRBD2. V was clipped by 5 bases and J by 10 bases; unmatched bases: 2. Germline CDR1 and CDR2: MDHEN and SYDVKM. The length of the CDR3 is 11 residues. This CDR3 reads CASSPGGEQFF. The DNA of the CDR3 is TGTGCCAGCAGTCCCGGGGGGGAGCAGTTCTTC.

The chain recombines TRBV5-6 with TRBJ2-3; the D gene is possibly TRBD2 (5 bases). Germline CDR1 SGHDT, CDR2 YYEEEE. The CDR3 length is 13 residues. Deletions cut 4 bases from V and 4 bases from J, with 10 bases between. The CDR3 is CASSRGGPDTQYF. The CDR3 nucleotides are TGTGCCAGCAGCCGGGGTGGGCCAGATACGCAGTATTTT.

This chain connects TRBV6-5 to TRBJ2-2, with 7 positions matching TRBD2. Per germline, CDR1 MNHEY and CDR2 SVGAGI. The J segment lost 0 bases and the V segment lost 9 bases, leaving 4 bases of the junction unmatched. The CDR3 runs to 14 residues. The CDR3 loop is CASRGGSNTGELFF. CDR3 nucleotides: TGTGCCAGTCGGGGAGGGTCGAACACCGGGGAGCTGTTTTTT.

The V gene is TRBV29-1, the J gene TRBJ1-2, with 10 bases that match TRBD1. V lost 7 bases and J lost 4; bases outside the gene matches: 9. This CDR3 is built from 14 residues. The germline V gene encodes CDR1 SQVTM and CDR2 ANQGSEA. CDR3: CSGLDRGLGYGYTF. The CDR3 nucleotides are TGCAGCGGGTTAGACAGGGGGCTTGGCTATGGCTACACCTTC.

This clone was detected once. V and J are TRBV6-5 and TRBJ2-4; 7 bases align to TRBD1. From germline, CDR1 is MNHEY and CDR2 SVGAGI. There are 15 residues in the CDR3. Trimming removed 5 bases from V and 6 bases from J; junction bases left unmatched: 10. CDR3 amino acids: CASSTDRTSPNIQYF. CDR3 bases: TGTGCCAGCAGTACGGACAGGACTTCCCCAAACATTCAGTACTTC.

The genes are TRBV20-1 and TRBJ1-5; D gene unclear. CDR1 DFQATT and CDR2 SNEGSKA come from the germline V gene (reference sequence). The CDR3 loop spans 15 amino acids. V shed 3 bases and J shed 2 bases, with 14 bases lying between them. The CDR3 coding sequence is TGCAGTGCTAGTCAGACGACCCTGGGCAATCAGCCCCAGCATTTT. Its translation: CSASQTTLGNQPQHF.

The V and J genes are TRBV6-5 and TRBJ2-7; TRBD2 matches at 7 bases. This CDR3 is built from 12 residues. Trimming took 8 bases from V and 4 from J; bases not matched to a gene: 5. In germline, CDR1 is MNHEY, CDR2 SVGAGI. The CDR3 is CASGRERYEQYF. The CDR3 DNA is TGTGCCAGCGGGCGGGAGCGGTACGAGCAGTACTTC.

This chain uses TRBV2 with TRBJ2-7; D not resolved. This CDR3 is built from 13 residues. Germline CDR1 reads SNHLY; CDR2 reads FYNNEI. The V end lost 6 bases, the J end lost 0 bases, and 9 bases lay between the germline ends. The CDR3 loop is CASRKDLSYEQYF. CDR3 nucleotides: TGTGCCAGCAGGAAGGATCTCTCCTACGAGCAGTACTTC.

This clone was recorded many times. V and J are TRBV7-2 and TRBJ2-3, with 13 positions matching TRBD2. V dropped 5 bases and J dropped 6; count of bases not matched to a gene: 5. The V gene's germline CDR1 is SGHTA and CDR2 FQGNSA. This CDR3 is 15 amino acids long. The DNA for the CDR3 is TGTGCCAGCAGCCCACGACTAGCGGGAGGCGATACGCAGTATTTT. It translates to CASSPRLAGGDTQYF.

This clone was picked up a small number of times. This sequence joins TRBV27 and TRBJ2-4; D is perhaps TRBD1 or TRBD2 (5 bases each). Germline CDR1 reads MNHEY; CDR2 reads SMNVEV (reference sequence). CDR3 length: 12 residues. Trimming shortened V by 5 bases and J by 12 bases, and 14 bases separated the two germline ends. CDR3 nucleotide sequence: TGTGCCAGCAGTCCCTCACCCGGGACTCAGTACTTC. Amino acids: CASSPSPGTQYF.

The rearrangement joins TRBV12-3 or TRBV12-4 to TRBJ2-2; D is unresolved. The V end lost 5 bases, the J end lost 6 bases, and 10 bases lay between the germline ends. The CDR3 contains 13 residues. The CDR3 nucleotides read TGTGCCAGCAGTGCCGGCGGAGCCGGGGAGCTGTTTTTT. Translation gives CASSAGGAGELFF.

The chain carries TRBV5-4 and TRBJ1-1; D unresolved. The CDR3 length is 12 residues. Germline V CDR1 and CDR2: SGHNT, YYREEE (reference sequence). The germline V and J ends were trimmed by 3 bases and 1 base, with 4 bases remaining between them. The CDR3 nucleotides read TGTGCCAGCAGCTCTCCGAACACTGAAGCTTTCTTT. Translation gives CASSSPNTEAFF. The full variable domain, completed using reference TRBV5-4 and TRBJ1-1, is ETGVTQSPTHLIKTRGQQVTLRCSSQSGHNTVSWYQQALGQGPQFIFQYYREEENGRGNFPPRFSGLQFPNYSSELNVNALELDDSALYLCASSSPNTEAFFGQGTRLTVV.

The gene calls are TRBV5-4 and TRBJ2-2; 8 bases fit TRBD2. CDR1 SGHNT and CDR2 YYREEE come from the germline V gene (reference sequence). This CDR3 is built from 15 residues. J was trimmed by 5 bases and V by 4 bases; bases with no gene match: 7. For the CDR3, the DNA is TGTGCCAGCAGCCCAGCGGGGGCTCGGACCGGGGAGCTGTTTTTT. Translation gives CASSPAGARTGELFF.

The V call is TRBV10-1, the J call TRBJ1-5; TRBD1 aligns across 10 bases. This CDR3 is built from 16 residues. Germline values: CDR1 WNHNN, CDR2 SYGVQD (reference sequence). The V segment lost 5 bases and the J segment 7 bases; nucleotides outside the gene matches: 11. In DNA form, the CDR3 reads TGCGCCAGCAGTATAACCTATGGACAGGGGGAACAGCCCCAGCATTTT. It specifies CASSITYGQGEQPQHF.

The chain is built from TRBV27 and TRBJ2-2; 11 nucleotides line up with TRBD2. CDR1 is MNHEY and CDR2 is SMNVEV in the germline V gene (reference sequence). V gave up 4 bases and J gave up 4 bases; unmatched junction bases: 8. The CDR3 contains 17 residues. The CDR3 loop is CASSSFGTSGITGELFF. In nucleotides, the CDR3 is TGTGCCAGCAGTTCCTTCGGGACTAGCGGCATCACCGGGGAGCTGTTTTTT.

The chain couples TRBV7-8 to TRBJ2-6; the D is unclear. V was shortened by 5 bases and J by 0 bases, with 14 bases between the two germline ends. This CDR3 is 17 amino acids long. CDR1 and CDR2 from the germline V gene are SGHVS and FQNEAQ. This CDR3 reads CASSQHLRNSGANVLTF. DNA of the CDR3: TGTGCCAGCAGCCAACACCTCAGAAACTCTGGGGCCAACGTCCTGACTTTC.

V usage is TRBV19 and J usage is TRBJ2-2; D may be TRBD2 (6 bases). The CDR3 has 17 residues. Trimming removed 3 bases from V and 2 bases from J, with 16 bases in between. Germline V CDR1 and CDR2: LNHDA, SQIVND (reference sequence). The DNA of the CDR3 is TGTGCCAGTAGTATGGGATGGAGCGGGCTCAACACCGGGGAGCTGTTTTTT. Its protein is CASSMGWSGLNTGELFF.

The chain links TRBV10-3 to TRBJ2-1, with a weak D call TRBD2 (5 bases). The CDR3 runs 14 residues. Trimming shortened V by 4 bases and J by 9 bases, and 16 bases separated the two germline ends. The germline gives CDR1 ENHRY, CDR2 SYGVKD. As DNA, the CDR3 is TGTGCCATCAGTGCAGAAAGCGGAAGGGTTGAGCAGTTCTTC. It translates to CAISAESGRVEQFF.

V and J are TRBV7-2 and TRBJ2-1; no firm D call. V lost 2 bases to trimming and J lost 3 bases, with 5 bases between them. Germline V gene data show CDR1 as SGHTA and CDR2 as FQGNSA. The CDR3 contains 13 residues. CDR3 amino acids: CASSLWDYNEQFF. The CDR3 coding sequence is TGTGCCAGCAGCTTATGGGACTACAATGAGCAGTTCTTC. The full variable domain, in which reference TRBV7-2 and TRBJ2-1 provide the parts outside the CDR3, is GAGVSQSPSNKVTEKGKDVELRCDPISGHTALYWYRQSLGQGLEFLIYFQGNSAPDKSGLPSDRFSAERTGGSVSTLTIQRTQQEDSAVYLCASSLWDYNEQFFGPGTRLTVL.

V and J are TRBV19 and TRBJ2-1, with 9 positions matching TRBD1. V gave up 7 bases and J gave up 9 bases; unmatched junction bases: 13. The CDR3 is 15 amino acids. Germline-derived CDR1 and CDR2 are LNHDA and SQIVND (reference sequence). CDR3 sequence reads: CASTIVDRGRGEQFF. CDR3 in DNA: TGTGCCAGTACCATAGTGGACAGGGGAAGGGGTGAGCAGTTCTTC.

The genes are TRBV16 and TRBJ2-7, with TRBD2 identical over 7 bases. The CDR3 runs to 16 residues. V dropped 3 bases and J dropped 1; count of bases not matched to a gene: 9. Germline V lookup: CDR1 KGHSY, CDR2 FQNENV. This CDR3 reads CASSQARGGSSYEQYF. The CDR3 coding sequence is TGTGCCAGCAGCCAGGCTAGGGGAGGGAGTTCCTACGAGCAGTACTTC. The full variable domain, in which reference TRBV16 and TRBJ2-7 provide the parts outside the CDR3, is GEEVAQTPKHLVRGEGQKAKLYCAPIKGHSYVFWYQQVLKNEFKFLISFQNENVFDETGMPKERFSAKCLPNSPCSLEIQATKLEDSAVYFCASSQARGGSSYEQYFGPGTRLTVT.

V gene TRBV5-1 combines with J gene TRBJ1-2; the D is unclear. The CDR3 extends over 14 amino acids. CDR1 and CDR2 (germline): SGHRS, YFSETQ. Trimming cost V 0 bases and J 3 bases, with 9 bases left between them. The CDR3 bases are TGCGCCAGCAGCTTGGTCCCCGGGGACTATGGCTACACCTTC. Its protein is CASSLVPGDYGYTF.